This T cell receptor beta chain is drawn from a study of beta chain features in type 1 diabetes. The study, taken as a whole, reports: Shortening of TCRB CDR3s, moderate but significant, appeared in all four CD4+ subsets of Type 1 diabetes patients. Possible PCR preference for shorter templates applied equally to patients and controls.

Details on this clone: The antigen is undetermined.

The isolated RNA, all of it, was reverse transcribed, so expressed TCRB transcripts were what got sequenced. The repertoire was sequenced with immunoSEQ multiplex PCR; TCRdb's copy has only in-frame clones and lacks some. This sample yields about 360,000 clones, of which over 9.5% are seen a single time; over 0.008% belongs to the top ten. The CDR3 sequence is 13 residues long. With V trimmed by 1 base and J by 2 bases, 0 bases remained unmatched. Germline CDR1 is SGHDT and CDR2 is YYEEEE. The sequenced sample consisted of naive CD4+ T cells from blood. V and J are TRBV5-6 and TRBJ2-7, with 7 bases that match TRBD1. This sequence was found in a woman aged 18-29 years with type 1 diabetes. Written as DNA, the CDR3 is TGTGCCAGCAGCTTGCAGGGGGCCTACGAGCAGTACTTC. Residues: CASSLQGAYEQYF.